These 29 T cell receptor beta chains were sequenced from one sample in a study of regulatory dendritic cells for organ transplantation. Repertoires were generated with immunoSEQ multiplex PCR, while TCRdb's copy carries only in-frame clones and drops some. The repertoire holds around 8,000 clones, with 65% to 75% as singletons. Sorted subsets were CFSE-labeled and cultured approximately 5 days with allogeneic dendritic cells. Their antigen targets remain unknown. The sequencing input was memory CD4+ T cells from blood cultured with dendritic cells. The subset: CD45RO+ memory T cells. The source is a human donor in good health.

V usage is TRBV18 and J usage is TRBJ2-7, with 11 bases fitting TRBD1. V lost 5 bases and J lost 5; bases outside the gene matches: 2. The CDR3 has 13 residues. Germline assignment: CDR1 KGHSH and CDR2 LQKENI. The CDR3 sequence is CASSRDRGNEQYF. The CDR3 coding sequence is TGTGCCAGCTCAAGGGACAGGGGGAACGAGCAGTACTTC. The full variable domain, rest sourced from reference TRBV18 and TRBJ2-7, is NAGVMQNPRHLVRRRGQEARLRCSPMKGHSHVYWYRQLPEEGLKFMVYLQKENIIDESGMPKERFSAEFPKEGPSILRIQQVVRGDSAAYFCASSRDRGNEQYFGPGTRLTVT.

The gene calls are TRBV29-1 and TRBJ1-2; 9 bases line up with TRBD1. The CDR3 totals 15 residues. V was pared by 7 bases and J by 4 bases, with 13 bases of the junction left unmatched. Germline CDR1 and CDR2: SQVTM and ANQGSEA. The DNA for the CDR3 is TGCAGCGCCTTTGTACAGGGGGCGCGTGGCTATGGCTACACCTTC. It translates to CSAFVQGARGYGYTF.

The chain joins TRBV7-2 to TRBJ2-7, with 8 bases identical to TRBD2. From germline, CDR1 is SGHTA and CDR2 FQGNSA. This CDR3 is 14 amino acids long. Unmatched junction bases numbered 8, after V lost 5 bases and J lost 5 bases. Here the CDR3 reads CASSLQRGGNEQYF. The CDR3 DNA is TGTGCCAGCAGCCTTCAACGGGGGGGCAACGAGCAGTACTTC.

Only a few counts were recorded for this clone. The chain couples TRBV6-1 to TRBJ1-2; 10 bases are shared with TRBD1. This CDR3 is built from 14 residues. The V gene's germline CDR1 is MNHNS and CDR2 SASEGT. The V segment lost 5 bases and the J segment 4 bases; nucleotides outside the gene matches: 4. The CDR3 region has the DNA TGTGCCAGCAGTACCGGGACAGGGGCCTATGGCTACACCTTC. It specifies CASSTGTGAYGYTF.

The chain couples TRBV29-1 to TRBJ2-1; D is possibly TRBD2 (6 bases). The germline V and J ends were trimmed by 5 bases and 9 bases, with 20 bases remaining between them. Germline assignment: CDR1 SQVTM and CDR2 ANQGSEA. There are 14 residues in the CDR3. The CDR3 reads CSVSLSGVQGEQFF. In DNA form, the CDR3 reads TGCAGCGTTAGCCTATCGGGGGTACAAGGTGAGCAGTTCTTC.

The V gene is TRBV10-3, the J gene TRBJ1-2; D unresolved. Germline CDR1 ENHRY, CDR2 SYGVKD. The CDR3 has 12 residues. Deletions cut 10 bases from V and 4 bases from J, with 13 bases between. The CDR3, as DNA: TGTGCCACCCTCGGGGATTTCTATGGCTACACCTTC. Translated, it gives CATLGDFYGYTF.

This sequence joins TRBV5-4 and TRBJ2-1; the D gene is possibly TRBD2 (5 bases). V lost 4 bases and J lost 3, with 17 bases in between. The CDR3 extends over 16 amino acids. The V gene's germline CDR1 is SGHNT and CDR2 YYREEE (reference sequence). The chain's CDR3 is CASSDYLTGFYNEQFF. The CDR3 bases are TGTGCCAGCAGCGACTACCTAACGGGTTTCTACAATGAGCAGTTCTTC.

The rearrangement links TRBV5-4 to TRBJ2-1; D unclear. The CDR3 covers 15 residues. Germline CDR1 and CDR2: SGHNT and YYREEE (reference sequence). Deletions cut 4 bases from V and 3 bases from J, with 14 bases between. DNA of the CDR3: TGTGCCAGCAGCCAAGAAATGGGCAGCTACAATGAGCAGTTCTTC. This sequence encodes CASSQEMGSYNEQFF.

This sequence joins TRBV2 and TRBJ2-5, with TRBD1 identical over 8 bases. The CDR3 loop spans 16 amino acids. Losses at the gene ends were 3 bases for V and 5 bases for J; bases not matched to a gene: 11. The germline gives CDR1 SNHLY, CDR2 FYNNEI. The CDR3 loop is CASSDRGRVGTETQYF. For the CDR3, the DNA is TGTGCCAGCAGTGACAGGGGGCGTGTGGGTACGGAGACCCAGTACTTC.

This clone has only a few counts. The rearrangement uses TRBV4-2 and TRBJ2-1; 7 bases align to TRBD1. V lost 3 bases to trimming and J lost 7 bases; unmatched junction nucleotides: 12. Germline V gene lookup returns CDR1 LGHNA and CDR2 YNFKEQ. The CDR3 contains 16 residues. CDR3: CASSQGEGARRNEQFF. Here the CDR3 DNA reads TGTGCCAGCAGCCAGGGCGAGGGGGCCAGGAGGAATGAGCAGTTCTTC.

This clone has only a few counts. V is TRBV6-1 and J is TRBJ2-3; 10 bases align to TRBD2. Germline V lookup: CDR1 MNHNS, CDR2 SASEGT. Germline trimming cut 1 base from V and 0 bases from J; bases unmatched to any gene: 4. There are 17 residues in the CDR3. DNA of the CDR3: TGTGCCAGCAGTGAAGGTAGCGGGGGGCCGAGCACAGATACGCAGTATTTT. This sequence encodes CASSEGSGGPSTDTQYF.

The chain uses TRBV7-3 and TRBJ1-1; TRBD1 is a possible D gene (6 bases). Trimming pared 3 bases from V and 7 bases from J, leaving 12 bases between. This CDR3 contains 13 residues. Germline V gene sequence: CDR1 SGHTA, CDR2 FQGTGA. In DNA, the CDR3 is TGTGCCAGCAGCTTTACAGGGTACAGTGAAGCTTTCTTT. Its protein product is CASSFTGYSEAFF.

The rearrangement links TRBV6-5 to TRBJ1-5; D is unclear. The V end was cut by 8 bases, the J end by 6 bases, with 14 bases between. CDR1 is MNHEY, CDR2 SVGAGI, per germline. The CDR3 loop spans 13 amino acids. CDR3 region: CASAPGARQPQHF. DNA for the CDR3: TGTGCCAGCGCCCCGGGTGCGCGTCAGCCCCAGCATTTT.

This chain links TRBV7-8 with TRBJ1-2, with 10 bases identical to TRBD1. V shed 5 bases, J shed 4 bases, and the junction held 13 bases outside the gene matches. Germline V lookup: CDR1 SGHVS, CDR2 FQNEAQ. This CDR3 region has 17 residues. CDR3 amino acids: CASSPLRDRGYGYGYTF. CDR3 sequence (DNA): TGTGCCAGCAGCCCACTCCGGGACAGGGGTTATGGCTATGGCTACACCTTC.

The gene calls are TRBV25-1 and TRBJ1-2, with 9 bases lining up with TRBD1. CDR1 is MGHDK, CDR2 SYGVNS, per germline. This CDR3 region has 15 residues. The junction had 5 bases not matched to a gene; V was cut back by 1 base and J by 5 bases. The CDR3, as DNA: TGTGCCAGCAGTGAATTGGACAGGGGATTGTATGGCTACACCTTC. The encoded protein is CASSELDRGLYGYTF.

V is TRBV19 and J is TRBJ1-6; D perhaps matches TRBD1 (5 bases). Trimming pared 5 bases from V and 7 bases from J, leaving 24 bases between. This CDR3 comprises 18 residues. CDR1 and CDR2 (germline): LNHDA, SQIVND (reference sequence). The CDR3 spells CASSRSAPRQGGNSPLHF. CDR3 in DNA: TGTGCCAGTAGTCGGTCCGCCCCCAGGCAGGGCGGAAATTCACCCCTCCACTTT.

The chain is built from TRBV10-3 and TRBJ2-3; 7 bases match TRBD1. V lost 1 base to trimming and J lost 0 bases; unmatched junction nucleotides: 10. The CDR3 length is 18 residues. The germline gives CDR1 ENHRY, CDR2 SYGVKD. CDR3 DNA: TGTGCCATCAGTGAGTTATGGGGACAGCTAACTAGCACAGATACGCAGTATTTT. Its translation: CAISELWGQLTSTDTQYF.

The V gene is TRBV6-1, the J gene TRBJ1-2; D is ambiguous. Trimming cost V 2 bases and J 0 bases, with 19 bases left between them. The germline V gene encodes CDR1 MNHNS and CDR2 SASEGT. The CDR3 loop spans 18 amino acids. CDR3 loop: CASSERGRWESSNYGYTF. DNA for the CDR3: TGTGCCAGCAGTGAACGGGGTCGATGGGAATCCTCTAACTATGGCTACACCTTC.

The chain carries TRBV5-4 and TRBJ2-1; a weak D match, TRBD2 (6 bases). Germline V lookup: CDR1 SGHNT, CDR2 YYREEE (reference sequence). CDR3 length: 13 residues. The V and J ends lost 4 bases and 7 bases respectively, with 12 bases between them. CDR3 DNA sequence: TGTGCCAGCAGCCCCGGGGGTCCAAATGAGCAGTTCTTC. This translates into CASSPGGPNEQFF.

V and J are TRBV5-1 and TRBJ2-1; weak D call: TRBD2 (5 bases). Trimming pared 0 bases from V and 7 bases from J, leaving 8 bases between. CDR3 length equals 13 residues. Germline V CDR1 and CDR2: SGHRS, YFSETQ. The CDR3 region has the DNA TGCGCCAGCAGCTTGGCGGGGTGGAATGAGCAGTTCTTC. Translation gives CASSLAGWNEQFF.

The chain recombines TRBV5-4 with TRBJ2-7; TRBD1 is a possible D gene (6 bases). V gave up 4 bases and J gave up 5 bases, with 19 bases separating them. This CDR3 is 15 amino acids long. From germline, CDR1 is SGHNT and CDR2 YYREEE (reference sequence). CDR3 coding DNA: TGTGCCAGCAGCCAAGATACCAGGGGAACAGACGAGCAGTACTTC. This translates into CASSQDTRGTDEQYF.

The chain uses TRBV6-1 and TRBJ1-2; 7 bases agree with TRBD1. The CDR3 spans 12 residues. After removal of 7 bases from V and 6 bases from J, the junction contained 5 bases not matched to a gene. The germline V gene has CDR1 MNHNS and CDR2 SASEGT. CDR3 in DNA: TGTGCCAGCACTCCGGACAGGAATGGCTACACCTTC. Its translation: CASTPDRNGYTF.

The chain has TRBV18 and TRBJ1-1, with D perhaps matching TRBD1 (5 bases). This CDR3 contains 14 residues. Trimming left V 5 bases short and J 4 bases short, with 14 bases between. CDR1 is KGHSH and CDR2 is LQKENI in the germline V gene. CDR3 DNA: TGTGCCAGCTCAGCGACAGAGCCTGGCACTGAAGCTTTCTTT. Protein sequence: CASSATEPGTEAFF.

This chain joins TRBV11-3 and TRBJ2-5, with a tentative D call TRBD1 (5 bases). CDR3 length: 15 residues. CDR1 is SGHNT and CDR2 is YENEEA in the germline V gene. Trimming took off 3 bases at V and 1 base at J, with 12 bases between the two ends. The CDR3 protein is CASSFRSGAQETQYF. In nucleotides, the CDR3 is TGTGCCAGCAGCTTCAGGTCTGGGGCCCAAGAGACCCAGTACTTC.

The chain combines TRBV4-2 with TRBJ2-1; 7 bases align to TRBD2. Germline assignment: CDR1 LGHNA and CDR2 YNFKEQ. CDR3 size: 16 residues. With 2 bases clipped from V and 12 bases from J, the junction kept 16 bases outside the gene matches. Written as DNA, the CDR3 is TGTGCCAGCAGCCAAACCCCTGGGGCGGGAGCTGACGTGCAGTTCTTC. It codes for CASSQTPGAGADVQFF.

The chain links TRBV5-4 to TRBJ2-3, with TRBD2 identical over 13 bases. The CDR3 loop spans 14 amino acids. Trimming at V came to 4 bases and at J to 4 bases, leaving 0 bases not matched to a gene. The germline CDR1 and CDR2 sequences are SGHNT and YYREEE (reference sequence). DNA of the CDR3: TGTGCCAGCAGCGGGACTAGCGGGGCAGATACGCAGTATTTT. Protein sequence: CASSGTSGADTQYF.

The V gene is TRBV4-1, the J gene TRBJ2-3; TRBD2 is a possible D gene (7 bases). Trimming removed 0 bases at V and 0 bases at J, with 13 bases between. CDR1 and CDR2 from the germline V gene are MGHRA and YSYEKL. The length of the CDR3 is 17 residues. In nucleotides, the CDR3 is TGCGCCAGCAGCCAAGAGTATGGGGGGGCTAGCACAGATACGCAGTATTTT. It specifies CASSQEYGGASTDTQYF.

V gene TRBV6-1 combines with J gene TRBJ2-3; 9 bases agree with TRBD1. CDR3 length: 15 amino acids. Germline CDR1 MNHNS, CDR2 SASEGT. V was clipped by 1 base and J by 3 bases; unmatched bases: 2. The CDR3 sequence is CASSEEGTGTDTQYF. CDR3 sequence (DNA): TGTGCCAGCAGTGAAGAGGGGACAGGGACAGATACGCAGTATTTT.

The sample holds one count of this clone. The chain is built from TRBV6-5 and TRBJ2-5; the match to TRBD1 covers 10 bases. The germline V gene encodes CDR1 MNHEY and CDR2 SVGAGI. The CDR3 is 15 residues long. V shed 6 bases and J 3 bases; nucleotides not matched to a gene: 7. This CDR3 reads CASRSDRGRKETQYF. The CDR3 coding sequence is TGTGCCAGCAGATCTGACAGGGGGCGCAAAGAGACCCAGTACTTC.